One sample yielded the 18 T cell receptor beta chains listed below, sequenced in a study of blood T cell repertoires in COVID-19. Sequencing was performed with immunoSEQ multiplex PCR; in TCRdb, only in-frame clones are kept and a portion is missing. The sample lists 200,000 to 250,000 clones, 82% occurring once. Sample: peripheral blood. The receptors originated from an elderly woman with COVID-19, enrolled during active disease.

This clone is a singleton in its sample. CDR3 amino acids: CASSLRVPHNEKLFF. CDR3 bases: TGTGCCAGCAGTTTAAGAGTTCCCCATAATGAAAAACTGTTTTTT. The chain uses TRBV3-1 (or the pseudogene TRBV3-2) and TRBJ1-4; D is unresolved. This CDR3 is 15 amino acids long. Germline lookup yields CDR1 LGHDT and CDR2 YNNKEL (reference sequence). Trimming removed 6 bases from V and 4 bases from J, with 15 bases in between.

The chain employs TRBV3-1 (or the pseudogene TRBV3-2) and TRBJ1-5; 8 bases align to TRBD1. V lost 4 bases to trimming and J lost 4 bases; unmatched junction nucleotides: 0. From germline, CDR1 is LGHDT and CDR2 YNNKEL (reference sequence). The CDR3 loop spans 13 amino acids. The CDR3: CASSRTGNQPQHF. Here the CDR3 DNA reads TGTGCCAGCAGCCGGACAGGGAATCAGCCCCAGCATTTT.

J is TRBJ1-3 and V is TRBV5-4; perhaps TRBD1 as D (5 bases). The germline V gene encodes CDR1 SGHNT and CDR2 YYREEE (reference sequence). The CDR3 is 14 amino acids. Trimming removed 5 bases from V and 4 bases from J, with 13 bases in between. The CDR3 nucleotides are TGTGCCAGCAGGCCGACAGAAGGAGGAAACACCATATATTTT. Amino acids: CASRPTEGGNTIYF.

This chain joins TRBV5-6 and TRBJ1-2, with TRBD1 identical over 7 bases. The J segment lost 2 bases and the V segment lost 5 bases, leaving 6 bases of the junction unmatched. The CDR3 is 14 residues long. Germline values: CDR1 SGHDT, CDR2 YYEEEE. The CDR3 DNA reads as TGTGCCAGCAGACTCAGGGGGAGGAACTATGGCTACACCTTC. Protein product: CASRLRGRNYGYTF.

Here the CDR3 DNA reads TGCGCCAGTCGTCGGACAGGGGAGTATGAAAAACTGTTTTTT. This sequence encodes CASRRTGEYEKLFF. The chain is built from TRBV5-1 and TRBJ1-4; 9 bases match TRBD1. Germline V gene sequence: CDR1 SGHRS, CDR2 YFSETQ. The CDR3 length is 14 residues. The ends lost 8 bases at V and 6 bases at J; junction bases unmatched: 8. Variable domain in full (rest from reference TRBV5-1 and TRBJ1-4): KAGVTQTPRYLIKTRGQQVTLSCSPISGHRSVSWYQQTPGQGLQFLFEYFSETQRNKGNFPGRFSGRQFSNSRSEMNVSTLELGDSALYLCASRRTGEYEKLFFGSGTQLSVL.

The CDR3 is CASSQAVGTVDSGYTF. In DNA form, the CDR3 reads TGTGCCAGCAGCCAAGCTGTCGGGACAGTTGATTCTGGCTACACCTTC. The V call is TRBV14, the J call TRBJ1-2, with 7 positions matching TRBD1. Per germline, CDR1 SGHDN and CDR2 FVKESK. V shed 1 base, J shed 7 bases, and the junction held 12 bases outside the gene matches. The CDR3 extends over 16 amino acids.

The V and J genes are TRBV28 and TRBJ2-5; 11 bases are shared with TRBD1. Germline loops: CDR1 MDHEN, CDR2 SYDVKM. With V trimmed by 6 bases and J by 5 bases, 11 bases remained unmatched. CDR3 size: 16 residues. The CDR3 sequence is CASRGGTGGVRETQYF. The CDR3 bases are TGTGCCAGCAGAGGCGGGACAGGGGGGGTTCGGGAGACCCAGTACTTC.

This clone has a single count. The chain is built from TRBV29-1 and TRBJ1-5, with 8 nucleotides matching TRBD1. The CDR3 totals 13 residues. Germline trimming cut 4 bases from V and 5 bases from J; bases unmatched to any gene: 4. CDR1 is SQVTM, CDR2 ANQGSEA, per germline. Written as DNA, the CDR3 is TGCAGCGTTGGGCAGGGGGCCGATCAGCCCCAGCATTTT. Protein product: CSVGQGADQPQHF. Using reference TRBV29-1 and TRBJ1-5 for the parts outside the CDR3, the full variable domain is SAVISQKPSRDICQRGTSLTIQCQVDSQVTMMFWYRQQPGQSLTLIATANQGSEATYESGFVIDKFPISRPNLTFSTLTVSNMSPEDSSIYLCSVGQGADQPQHFGDGTRLSIL.

The chain employs TRBV4-2 and TRBJ1-4; no clear D gene. The CDR3 has 13 amino acids. Germline V gene sequence: CDR1 LGHNA, CDR2 YNFKEQ. V was trimmed by 1 base and J by 5 bases, leaving 5 bases between them. The CDR3: CASSQVLNEKLFF. The CDR3 DNA reads TGTGCCAGCAGCCAAGTCCTGAATGAAAAACTGTTTTTT.

The chain employs TRBV27 and TRBJ2-1; perhaps TRBD2 as D (6 bases). CDR3 length equals 15 residues. Trimming removed 4 bases from V and 4 bases from J, with 14 bases in between. Germline V gene sequence: CDR1 MNHEY, CDR2 SMNVEV (reference sequence). The CDR3 DNA is TGTGCCAGCAGTTCGGGACTCGCGATTTACAATGAGCAGTTCTTC. It specifies CASSSGLAIYNEQFF.

This clone has just a few counts. This chain connects TRBV6-2 or TRBV6-3 to TRBJ1-6; 9 bases align to TRBD1. This CDR3 is built from 14 residues. V was clipped by 5 bases and J by 6 bases; unmatched bases: 2. Germline-derived CDR1 and CDR2 are MNHEY and SVGEGT. The CDR3 reads CASSTTGGNSPLHF. DNA of the CDR3: TGTGCCAGCAGTACGACAGGGGGTAATTCACCCCTCCACTTT.

The chain joins TRBV4-3 to TRBJ1-1; a possible D gene is TRBD1 (5 bases). Germline CDR1 is LGHNA and CDR2 is YSLEER. The CDR3 runs 16 residues. V was clipped by 1 base and J by 6 bases, with 18 bases between them. Written as DNA, the CDR3 is TGCGCCAGCAGCCAAGTAGGGACTTGGAGGCGGGCTGAAGCTTTCTTT. Its protein is CASSQVGTWRRAEAFF.

The chain couples TRBV5-1 to TRBJ2-7, with D possibly being TRBD2 (5 bases). This CDR3 is built from 14 residues. CDR1 is SGHRS and CDR2 is YFSETQ in the germline V gene. V dropped 1 base and J dropped 4 bases, with 12 bases sitting between them. This chain's CDR3 is CASSLTGRGYEQYF. The CDR3 nucleotides are TGCGCCAGCAGCTTGACTGGGCGAGGGTACGAGCAGTACTTC.

The V call is TRBV6-2 or TRBV6-3, the J call TRBJ1-6; tentatively, D is TRBD1 (6 bases). CDR1 is MNHEY and CDR2 is SVGEGT in the germline V gene. The V and J ends lost 5 bases and 9 bases respectively, with 17 bases between them. CDR3 length: 15 amino acids. The CDR3 region has the DNA TGTGCCAGCAGTCCCACACAGGGAGTAGGTTCACCCCTCCACTTT. Protein sequence: CASSPTQGVGSPLHF.

The V gene is TRBV24-1, the J gene TRBJ2-1, with D maybe TRBD2 (6 bases). The CDR3 is made up of 15 amino acids. Germline assignment: CDR1 KGHDR and CDR2 SFDVKD. The V gene lost 5 bases and the J gene lost 11 bases, with 21 bases spanning the gap. In nucleotides, the CDR3 is TGTGCCACCAGTGGGGCGGGGCAGGGCCCCCTTAAGCAGTTCTTC. It encodes CATSGAGQGPLKQFF.

This clone was counted once. V and J are TRBV30 and TRBJ1-1; TRBD1 might be the D (6 bases). CDR1 and CDR2 (germline): GTSNPN, SVGIG (reference sequence). V was cut by 3 bases and J by 0 bases, with 17 bases left in between. The CDR3 loop spans 16 amino acids. CDR3 sequence: CAWRGRRGAMNTEAFF. Written as DNA, the CDR3 is TGTGCCTGGAGAGGGAGGCGGGGGGCGATGAACACTGAAGCTTTCTTT.

In nucleotides, the CDR3 is TGTGCCAGCAGCCCCCAGGGGAGCGGGAGGGGCACAGATACGCAGTATTTT. Protein sequence: CASSPQGSGRGTDTQYF. The J gene is TRBJ2-3, the V gene TRBV7-2, with TRBD2 identical over 10 bases. In germline, CDR1 is SGHTA, CDR2 FQGNSA. The V and J ends lost 5 bases and 1 base, in that order; junction bases with no gene match: 9. There are 17 residues in the CDR3.

CDR3 sequence: CASSPQGQLNTEAFF. CDR3 DNA: TGTGCCAGCAGCCCCCAGGGACAGCTGAACACTGAAGCTTTCTTT. The J gene is TRBJ1-1, the V gene TRBV3-1 (or the pseudogene TRBV3-2); 7 bases align to TRBD1. Germline CDR1 and CDR2: LGHDT and YNNKEL (reference sequence). V lost 4 bases, J lost 0 bases, and 5 bases stayed unmatched. This CDR3 has 15 amino acids.